The TCR beta chain under discussion was sequenced for a study of T-cell memory formation after mild COVID-19. Researchers used 5'RACE with constant-segment primers to make TCR alpha and TCR beta cDNA libraries that carry sample barcodes and UMIs. Using its own MiXCR run on the 5' RACE reads, TCRdb lists one record per CDR3 protein. Here the sample spans approximately 300,000 distinct CDR3 sequences, 8.2% being singletons. V was clipped by 6 bases and J by 3 bases, with 12 bases between them. Germline V lookup: CDR1 MNHNS, CDR2 SASEGT. The CDR3 runs to 13 residues. J is TRBJ2-7 and V is TRBV6-1; D possibly corresponds to TRBD1 (6 bases). Sequencing was done on a sample of PBMCs or a T cell subset sorted from them (not recorded which). The receptor's source is a man aged 18 to 29 who had mild COVID-19 (a few samples of this study predate the infection). Cell type and time point are not known. The CDR3 spells CASRDGTNYEQYF. As DNA, the CDR3 is TGTGCCAGCAGGGACGGGACAAACTACGAGCAGTACTTC.